This T cell receptor beta chain was sequenced for a study of cytomegalovirus exposure and HLA in healthy donors (TCRdb year 2017). Broadly, across the study: An earlier analysis of roughly 610 of the donors reported about 300 Gb of sequence data and 90 million to 120 million unique TCR beta sequences obtained from approximately 180 million T cells. Alongside the repertoire data, information on donor age, sex, ethnicity and CMV serostatus was compiled. HLA typing covered class I and class II loci at four-digit resolution. To predict cytomegalovirus infection status, the study combined high-throughput TCR immunosequencing, statistical association of individual TCRs with disease status, and machine learning. The study was designed to test whether signatures of past pathogen exposure could be identified by cataloging public T cell receptors. About five DR-DQ haplotypes were treated as single units for association and clustering because of strong linkage in the cohort. Rather than drawing on any new phenotypic data, the later analysis identified candidate immune exposures from TCR beta sequences and the way those sequences occurred across donors. Typing coverage varied by locus: roughly 629-640 donors for A, B, C, DRB1 and DQB1; under 550 for DQA1; some 610 for DPA1; 450 to 480 for DPB1. In addition to the first cohort of roughly 670 subjects, a separate validation cohort of 100 to 150 different subjects was used. A later genetic analysis used genome-wide SNP genotypes for about three fifths of the 666 donors, treating that subset as a discovery cohort. Among almost 400 genotyped donors of the cohort, an average of about 240,000 unique TCR beta nucleotide sequences were sequenced per donor, roughly a sixth of them non-productive. A later analysis re-analyzed previously published TCR beta repertoires from about 600 donors and added high-resolution HLA genotyping to study TCR occurrence patterns. Every repertoire in the discovery cohort had been generated on one and the same sequencing platform. An earlier analysis of some 600 of the donors applied high-throughput TCR beta sequencing to assess whether each TCR beta V gene segment acted as functional or pseudogenic. The T cell repertoires of some 670 subjects were profiled by immunosequencing and related to cytomegalovirus serostatus. The genetic ancestry cluster associated with self-reported Caucasian donors included approximately 85% of the roughly 380 genotyped donors. About 300 gigabases of sequencing data and approximately 85 million unique TCR sequences were included in an early release covering about 600 HLA-typed donors. Overall results and qualifications from the work: Linkage disequilibrium might explain the correlated functional status among segregating V segments, but an unknown experimental factor could not be excluded. A cluster of highly shared sequence variants was judged likely to represent a technical artifact of the sequencing pipeline. A later analysis found that HLA-associated TCR beta chains were more clonally expanded and had lower generation probabilities than equally common non-associated chains. An association between a missense DCLRE1C variant and V-gene and J-gene trimming of TCR beta chains was found in a later genetic analysis and replicated in an independent cohort. A later analysis associated 17,000 or so TCR beta sequences with specific HLA alleles at a false discovery rate of 0.05. A few of the identified cytomegalovirus-associated TCR beta chains were confirmed in vitro to be specific for cytomegalovirus antigens. The classifier was reported to diagnose cytomegalovirus status with high specificity and sensitivity in both the original and validation cohorts. Most TCR sequences were observed very rarely across donors, whereas some public TCRs were present in many individuals. Roughly uniform sequencing depth across donors was assumed in presence/absence analyses, although this assumption may not hold. Because HLA typing was missing for some donors at each locus, association tests included only the typed subset. When HLA alleles, especially DR and DQ, strongly co-occurred, attributing TCR associations to individual alleles was difficult. Only TCR beta chains were sequenced in this cohort, and the absence of alpha or paired-chain data limited detectable features. A further reported finding was that TCR beta sequences accurately predicted the HLA-A and HLA-B alleles for most subjects in the first cohort. The authors suggested that the approach could potentially be extended to other disease states and immunological phenotypes. Several of the top co-occurrence clusters appeared to be linked to parvovirus B19, influenza, CMV and Epstein-Barr virus, according to a later analysis. According to a later analysis, most CMV-associated TCR beta chains appeared to be HLA-restricted, and the HLA associations seemed to be driven largely by CMV exposure. A total of 150 to 200 TCR beta chains were listed by the study as associated with cytomegalovirus. CMV serostatus was the only immune exposure information available for the cohort. According to a later analysis, TCR association rates differed among HLA loci, with DRB1 alleles showing the most associated TCRs and HLA-C alleles showing the fewest. According to a later genetic analysis, donors in an Asian-associated ancestry cluster had fewer N-insertions in productive TCRs than the approximately 630-donor mean. Because counts were too low, seventeen rarely observed V segments, including chromosome 9 orphons, were left out of the earlier analysis of a few hundred of the donors. Because the 87-base-pair reads could not distinguish some IMGT-functional V segments, including TRBV6-2 and TRBV6-3, those segments were excluded. An earlier analysis of approximately 500 of the donors showed that most TCR beta V segments appeared in productive rearrangements either about 87% or about 30% of the time, which broadly matched IMGT annotations.

The library was prepared using the immunoSEQ multiplex PCR assay. For the multiplex PCR, a mixture combining 60 forward primers for TCR Vbeta segments and 13 reverse primers for TCR Jbeta segments was used. The CDR3 region of rearranged TCR beta genes was amplified from genomic DNA with a multiplex PCR assay. The Illumina HiSeq System was used to sequence the amplified TCR beta libraries as 87-base-pair reads. Per the source publication's procedure: A later analysis tallied 80 million to 95 million unique TCR beta chains across the 640 or so repertoires, and some 10 million of those chains were shared by two or more donors. Raw reads were error-corrected and collapsed into unique sequences with a nearest-neighbor algorithm that merged closely related sequences to remove PCR and sequencing errors. To assign V, D and J gene segments, CDR3 sequences were aligned to IMGT reference sequences. Each retained sequence needed at least a six-nucleotide match to both a V gene segment and a J gene segment. Rearrangements were classified as productive when the CDR3 lacked stop codons and remained in frame with V and J, and all other rearrangements were classified as non-productive. Following IMGT convention, CDR3 was defined as the stretch from the second conserved V-encoded cysteine to the conserved J-encoded phenylalanine. The earlier analysis of fewer than 750 of the donors excluded sequences that lacked an unambiguous match to a single V gene segment. In an earlier analysis of approximately 590 of the donors, a V segment was called functional when productive rearrangements were above 56.7%, and segregating when the standard deviation between donors exceeded 5%. To diagnose cytomegalovirus status from the catalog of TCR beta chain sequences, a statistical classification framework was built. In a later analysis, TCR nucleotide sequences were compared against IMGT/GENE-DB human TR gene sequences so that V and J genes could be assigned. Using the TCRdist pipeline, a later analysis assigned CDR3 sequences along with most-parsimonious VDJ recombination scenarios. A later analysis defined each TCR beta chain by its CDR3 amino acid sequence plus V-gene family, and excluded reads lacking a unique V-gene family. In a later analysis, approximately 590 highly shared, low-generation-probability nucleotide sequences were removed to address suspected cross-contamination and a sequencing artifact. In a later analysis, a clonal expansion index was calculated for each public chain from normalized within-repertoire ranks of inferred template counts. A later analysis computed generation probabilities with a VDJ recombination model fitted to out-of-frame rearrangements, and checked the results against IGoR. Hypergeometric tests were used in a later analysis to score TCR-TCR, TCR-HLA and TCR-CMV co-occurrence, with a repertoire-size bias correction applied to the TCR pairs. False discovery rates were estimated in a later analysis by permuting HLA or CMV assignments 20 times. In a later analysis, co-occurring TCRs were grouped with DBSCAN, and TCRdist sequence similarity was added when clustering was performed within HLA-allele-positive subsets. Repertoires with fewer than 30,000 or more than 120,000 public chains were left out of co-occurrence clustering, as were roughly five repertoires with anomalous nucleotide sharing. TCRdb holds this immuneACCESS table with in-frame rearrangements only. Some clones are missing; in checked studies, unresolved V genes explain under half, and the rest has no known cause. Clone size and the V and J calls come from that table; the DNA yielded D and trimming. This sample comprises 150,000 to 200,000 clones, over 70% of them detected only once. Roughly 6.4% of the sample goes to the ten largest clones.

V and J lose 0 bases and 0 bases, and a span of 10 bases separates them. The germline V gene (reference sequence) specifies MNHNY as CDR1 and SVGAGI as CDR2. The CDR3 numbers 16 residues from cysteine through phenylalanine. The read is trimmed to its CDR3 DNA, 48 bases read in frame from base 1. Turning to this clone: Its antigen is still unknown. No much larger clone is present one base from it, and per-base qualities are unavailable.

The cohort consisted of hundreds of healthy bone marrow donors. At the time of sampling, all cohort members were nominally healthy, though unrecorded immune exposures were likely present. The donor was CMV seropositive and belonged to the group of about 290 seropositive cohort members. A peripheral blood sample was collected from each donor, and TCR beta sequencing was performed on peripheral blood mononuclear cells. The Qiagen DNeasy Blood Extraction Kit was used to extract genomic DNA from the blood cell samples. The source of this sequence is a woman aged 40 to 55 in good health and CMV-seropositive. The chain was built from TRBV6-6 and TRBJ2-3, with a tentative D gene TRBD1 over 5 matching bases. The source material was PBMCs. The CDR3 corresponds to CASSYSNRGSTDTQYF. In nucleotide form, the sequence is TGTGCCAGCAGTTACTCGAATAGGGGAAGCACAGATACGCAGTATTTT.